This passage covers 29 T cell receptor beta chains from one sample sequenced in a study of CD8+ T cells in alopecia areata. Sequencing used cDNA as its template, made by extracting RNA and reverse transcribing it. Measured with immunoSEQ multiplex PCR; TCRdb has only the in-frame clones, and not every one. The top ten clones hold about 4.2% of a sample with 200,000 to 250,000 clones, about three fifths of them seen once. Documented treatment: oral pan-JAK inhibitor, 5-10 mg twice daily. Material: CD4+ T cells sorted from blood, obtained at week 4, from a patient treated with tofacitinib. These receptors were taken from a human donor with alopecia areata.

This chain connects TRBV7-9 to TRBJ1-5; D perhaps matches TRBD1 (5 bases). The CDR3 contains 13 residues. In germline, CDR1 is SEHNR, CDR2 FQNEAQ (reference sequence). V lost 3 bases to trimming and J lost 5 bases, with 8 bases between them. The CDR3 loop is CASSLQGYQPQHF. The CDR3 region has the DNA TGTGCCAGCAGCTTGCAGGGTTATCAGCCCCAGCATTTT.

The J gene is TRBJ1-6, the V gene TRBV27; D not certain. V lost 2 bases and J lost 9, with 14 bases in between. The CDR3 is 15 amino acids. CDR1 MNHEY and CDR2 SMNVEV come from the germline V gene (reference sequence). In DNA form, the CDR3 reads TGTGCCAGCAGTTTAACCCCACCCTCAATTTCACCCCTCCACTTT. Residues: CASSLTPPSISPLHF.

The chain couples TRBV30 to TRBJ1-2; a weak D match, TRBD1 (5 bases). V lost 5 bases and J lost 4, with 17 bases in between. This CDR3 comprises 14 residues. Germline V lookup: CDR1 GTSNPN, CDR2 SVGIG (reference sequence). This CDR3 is CAWGSRGRLYGYTF. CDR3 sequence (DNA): TGTGCCTGGGGTTCTCGGGGACGGCTCTATGGCTACACCTTC.

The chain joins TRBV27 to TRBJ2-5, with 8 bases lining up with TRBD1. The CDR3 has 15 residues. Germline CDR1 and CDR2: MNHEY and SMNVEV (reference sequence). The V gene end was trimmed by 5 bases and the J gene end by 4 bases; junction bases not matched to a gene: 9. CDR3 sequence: CASSHADRGRETQYF. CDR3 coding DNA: TGTGCCAGCAGTCATGCTGACAGGGGCAGAGAGACCCAGTACTTC.

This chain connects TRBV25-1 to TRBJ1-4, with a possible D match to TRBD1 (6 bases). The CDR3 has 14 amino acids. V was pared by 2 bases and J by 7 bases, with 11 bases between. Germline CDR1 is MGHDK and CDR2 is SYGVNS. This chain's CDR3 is CASSETGFGEKLFF. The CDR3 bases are TGTGCCAGCAGTGAAACAGGGTTTGGTGAAAAACTGTTTTTT.

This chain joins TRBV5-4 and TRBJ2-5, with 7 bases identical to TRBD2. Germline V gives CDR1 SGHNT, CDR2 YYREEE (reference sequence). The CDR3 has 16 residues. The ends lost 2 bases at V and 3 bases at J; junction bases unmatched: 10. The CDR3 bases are TGTGCCAGCAGCTTCCGACGGGGGGTCCTTGAAGAGACCCAGTACTTC. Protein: CASSFRRGVLEETQYF.

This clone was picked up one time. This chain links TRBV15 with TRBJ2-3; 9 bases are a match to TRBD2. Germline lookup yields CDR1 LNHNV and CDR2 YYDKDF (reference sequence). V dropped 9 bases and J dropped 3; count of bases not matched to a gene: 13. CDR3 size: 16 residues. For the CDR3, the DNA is TGTGCCACGGGGCGGGGGGGCCCTGTTCGGACAGATACGCAGTATTTT. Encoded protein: CATGRGGPVRTDTQYF.

CDR3 in amino acids: CASHGSGNTIYF. CDR3 nucleotides: TGTGCCAGCCATGGCAGCGGAAACACCATATATTTT. The rearrangement links TRBV6-6 to TRBJ1-3; no clear D. CDR1 is MNHNY, CDR2 SVGAGI, per germline (reference sequence). The CDR3 sequence is 12 residues long. V dropped 8 bases and J dropped 4 bases, with 9 bases sitting between them.

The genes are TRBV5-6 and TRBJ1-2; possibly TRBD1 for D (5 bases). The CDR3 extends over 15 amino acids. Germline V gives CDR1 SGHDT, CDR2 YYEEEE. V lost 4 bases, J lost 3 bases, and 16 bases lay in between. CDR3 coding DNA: TGTGCCAGCAGCCGTGCGGGCAGGGCGGACTATGGCTACACCTTC. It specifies CASSRAGRADYGYTF.

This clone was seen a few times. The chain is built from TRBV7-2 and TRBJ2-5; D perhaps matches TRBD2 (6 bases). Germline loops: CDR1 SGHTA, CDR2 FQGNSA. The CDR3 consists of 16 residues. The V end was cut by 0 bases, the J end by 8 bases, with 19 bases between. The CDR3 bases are TGTGCCAGCAGCTTAGCTCCCGTGGAGGGTGTTAACACCCAGTACTTC. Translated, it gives CASSLAPVEGVNTQYF.

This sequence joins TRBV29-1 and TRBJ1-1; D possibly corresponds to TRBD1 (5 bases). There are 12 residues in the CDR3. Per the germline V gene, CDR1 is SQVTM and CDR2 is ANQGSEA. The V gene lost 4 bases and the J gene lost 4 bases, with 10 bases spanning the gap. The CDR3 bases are TGCAGCGTTGCAGCAGGGTCCACTGAAGCTTTCTTT. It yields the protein CSVAAGSTEAFF.

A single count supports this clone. For the CDR3, the DNA is TGCGCCAGCAGCCCAGGGGACCATCTCGTGGGCTACACCTTC. Protein product: CASSPGDHLVGYTF. The J gene is TRBJ1-2, the V gene TRBV4-3, with D maybe TRBD1 (6 bases). CDR1 is LGHNA, CDR2 YSLEER, per germline. The CDR3 runs 14 residues. V was shortened by 4 bases and J by 8 bases, with 17 bases between the two germline ends.

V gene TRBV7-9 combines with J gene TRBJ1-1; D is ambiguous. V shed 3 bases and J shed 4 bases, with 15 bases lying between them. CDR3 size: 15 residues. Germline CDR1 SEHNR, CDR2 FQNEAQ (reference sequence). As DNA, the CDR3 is TGTGCCAGCAGCTTCTCCCAGGTCGTCGGCACTGAAGCTTTCTTT. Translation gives CASSFSQVVGTEAFF. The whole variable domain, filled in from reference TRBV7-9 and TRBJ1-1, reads DTGVSQNPRHKITKRGQNVTFRCDPISEHNRLYWYRQTLGQGPEFLTYFQNEAQLEKSRLLSDRFSAERPKGSFSTLEIQRTEQGDSAMYLCASSFSQVVGTEAFFGQGTRLTVV.

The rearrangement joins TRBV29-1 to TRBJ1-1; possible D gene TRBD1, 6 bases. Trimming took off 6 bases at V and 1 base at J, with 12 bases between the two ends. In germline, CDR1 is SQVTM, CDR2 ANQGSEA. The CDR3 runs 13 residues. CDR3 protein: CSVAQGSNTEAFF. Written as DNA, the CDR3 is TGCAGCGTCGCACAGGGATCGAACACTGAAGCTTTCTTT.

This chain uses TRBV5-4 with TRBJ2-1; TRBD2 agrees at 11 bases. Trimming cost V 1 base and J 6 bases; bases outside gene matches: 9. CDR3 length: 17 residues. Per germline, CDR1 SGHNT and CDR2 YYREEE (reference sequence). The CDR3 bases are TGTGCCAGCAGCTTGAATCCTAGCGGGGGGCGTAGCAATGAGCAGTTCTTC. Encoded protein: CASSLNPSGGRSNEQFF.

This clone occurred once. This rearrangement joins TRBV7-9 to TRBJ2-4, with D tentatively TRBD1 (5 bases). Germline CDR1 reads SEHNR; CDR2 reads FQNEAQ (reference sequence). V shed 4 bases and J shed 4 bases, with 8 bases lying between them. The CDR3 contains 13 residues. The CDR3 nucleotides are TGTGCCAGCAGCTCCTACAGGAAAAACATTCAGTACTTC. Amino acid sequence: CASSSYRKNIQYF.

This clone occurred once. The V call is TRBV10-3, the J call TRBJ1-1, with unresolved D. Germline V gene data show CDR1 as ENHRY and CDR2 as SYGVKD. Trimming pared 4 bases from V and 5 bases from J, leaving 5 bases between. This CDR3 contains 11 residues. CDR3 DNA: TGTGCCATCAGTGGTGGGACTGAAGCTTTCTTT. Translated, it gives CAISGGTEAFF.

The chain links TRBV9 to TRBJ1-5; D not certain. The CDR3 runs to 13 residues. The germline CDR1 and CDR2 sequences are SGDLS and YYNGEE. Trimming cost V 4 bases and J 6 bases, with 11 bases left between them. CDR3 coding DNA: TGTGCCAGCAGCTCGGGTGAGCGTCAGCCCCAGCATTTT. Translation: CASSSGERQPQHF.

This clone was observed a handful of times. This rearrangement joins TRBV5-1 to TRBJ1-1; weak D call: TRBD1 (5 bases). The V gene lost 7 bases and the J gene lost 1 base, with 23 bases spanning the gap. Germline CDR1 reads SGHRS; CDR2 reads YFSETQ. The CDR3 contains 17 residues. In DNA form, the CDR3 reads TGCGCCAGCCGCGAGCAGGGTTCTATTCAACAGAACACTGAAGCTTTCTTT. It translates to CASREQGSIQQNTEAFF.

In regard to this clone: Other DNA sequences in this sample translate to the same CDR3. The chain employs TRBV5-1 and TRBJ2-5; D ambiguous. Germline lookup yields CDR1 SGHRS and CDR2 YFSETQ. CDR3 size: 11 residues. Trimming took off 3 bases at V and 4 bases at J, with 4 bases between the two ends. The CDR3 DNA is TGCGCCAGCAGCTCGTCAGAGACCCAGTACTTC. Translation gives CASSSSETQYF.

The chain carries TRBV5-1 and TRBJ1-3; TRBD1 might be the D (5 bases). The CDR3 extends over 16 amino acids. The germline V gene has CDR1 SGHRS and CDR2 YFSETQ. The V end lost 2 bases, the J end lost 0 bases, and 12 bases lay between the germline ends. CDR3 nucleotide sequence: TGCGCCAGCAGCTTCGGACACCGCGTCTCTGGAAACACCATATATTTT. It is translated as CASSFGHRVSGNTIYF.

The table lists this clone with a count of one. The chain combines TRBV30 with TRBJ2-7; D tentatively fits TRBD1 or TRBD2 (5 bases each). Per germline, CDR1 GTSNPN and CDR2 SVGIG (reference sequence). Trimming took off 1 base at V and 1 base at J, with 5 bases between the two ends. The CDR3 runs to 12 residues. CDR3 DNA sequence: TGTGCCTGGAGTGGGGGGTCCTACGAGCAGTACTTC. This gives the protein CAWSGGSYEQYF.

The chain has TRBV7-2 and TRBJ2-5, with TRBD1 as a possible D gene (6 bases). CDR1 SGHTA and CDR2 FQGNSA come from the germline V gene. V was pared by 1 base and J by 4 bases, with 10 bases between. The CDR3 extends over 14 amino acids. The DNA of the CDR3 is TGTGCCAGCAGCTTAGAGAGCAGGGGAGAGACCCAGTACTTC. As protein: CASSLESRGETQYF.

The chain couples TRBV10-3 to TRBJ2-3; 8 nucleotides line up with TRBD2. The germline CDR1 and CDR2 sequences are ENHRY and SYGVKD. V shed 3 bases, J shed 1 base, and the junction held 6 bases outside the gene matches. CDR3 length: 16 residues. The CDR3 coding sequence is TGTGCCATCAGTGAAATAGCAGCGGGGGGCACAGATACGCAGTATTTT. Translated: CAISEIAAGGTDTQYF.

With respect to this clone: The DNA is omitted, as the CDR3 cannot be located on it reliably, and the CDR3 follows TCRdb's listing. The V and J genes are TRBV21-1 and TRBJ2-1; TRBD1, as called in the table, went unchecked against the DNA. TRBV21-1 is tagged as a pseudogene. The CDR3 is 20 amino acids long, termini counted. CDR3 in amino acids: CASSKVRVGQGTTWGNEQFF.

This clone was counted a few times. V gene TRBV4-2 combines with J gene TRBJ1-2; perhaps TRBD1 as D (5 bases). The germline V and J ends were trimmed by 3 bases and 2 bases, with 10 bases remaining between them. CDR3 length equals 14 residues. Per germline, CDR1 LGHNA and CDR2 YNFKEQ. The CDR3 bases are TGTGCCAGCAGCCAGGGGGAAGGGAACTATGGCTACACCTTC. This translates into CASSQGEGNYGYTF.

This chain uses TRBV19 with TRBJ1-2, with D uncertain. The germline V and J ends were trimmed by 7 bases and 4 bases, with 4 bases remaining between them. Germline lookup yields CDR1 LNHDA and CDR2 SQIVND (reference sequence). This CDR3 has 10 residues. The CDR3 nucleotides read TGTGCCAGTACCACCTATGGCTACACCTTC. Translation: CASTTYGYTF.

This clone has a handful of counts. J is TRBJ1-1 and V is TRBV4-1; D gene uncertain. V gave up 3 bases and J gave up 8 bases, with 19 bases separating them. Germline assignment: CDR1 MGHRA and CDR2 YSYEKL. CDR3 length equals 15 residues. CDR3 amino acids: CASSHGGEALGEAFF. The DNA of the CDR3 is TGCGCCAGCAGCCATGGCGGAGAGGCCTTGGGGGAAGCTTTCTTT.

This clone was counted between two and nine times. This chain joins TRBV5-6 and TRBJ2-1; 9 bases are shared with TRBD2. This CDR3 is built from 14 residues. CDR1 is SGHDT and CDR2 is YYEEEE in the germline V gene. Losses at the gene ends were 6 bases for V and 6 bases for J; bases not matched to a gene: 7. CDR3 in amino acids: CASNEAGGTNEQFF. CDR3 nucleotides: TGTGCCAGCAACGAGGCGGGAGGGACCAATGAGCAGTTCTTC.